This T cell receptor beta chain is from a study of graft-versus-host responses after intestinal transplantation. The assay was immunoSEQ multiplex PCR, and TCRdb's table has in-frame clones only and misses some. The table records approximately 58,000 clones, under 95% of them present only once. The germline gives CDR1 SGDLS, CDR2 YYNGEE. There are 13 residues in the CDR3. Trimming pared 0 bases from V and 3 bases from J, leaving 6 bases between. About this clone itself: This CDR3 is also generated by other DNA sequences in the sample.

This receptor was identified in a human patient who received an intestinal transplant, so some T cells may come from the graft donor. The rearrangement uses TRBV9 and TRBJ1-1; D uncertain. The sequencing used PBMCs, collected around 120 days after intestinal transplantation. The CDR3 DNA is TGTGCCAGCAGCGTAGGAGGGTACACTGAAGCTTTCTTT. Its translation: CASSVGGYTEAFF.